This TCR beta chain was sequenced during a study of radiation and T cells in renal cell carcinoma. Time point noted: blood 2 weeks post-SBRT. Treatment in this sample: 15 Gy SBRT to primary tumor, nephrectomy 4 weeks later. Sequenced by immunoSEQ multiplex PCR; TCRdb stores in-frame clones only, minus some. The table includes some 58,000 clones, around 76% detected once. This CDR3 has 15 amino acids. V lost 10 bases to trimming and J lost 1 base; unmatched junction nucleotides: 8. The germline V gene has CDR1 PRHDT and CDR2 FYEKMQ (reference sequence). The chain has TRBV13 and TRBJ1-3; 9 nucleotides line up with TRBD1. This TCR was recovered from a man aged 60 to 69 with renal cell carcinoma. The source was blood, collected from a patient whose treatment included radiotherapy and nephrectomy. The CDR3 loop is CATDWGQGSGNTIYF. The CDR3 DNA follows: TGTGCCACAGACTGGGGACAGGGTTCTGGAAACACCATATATTTT.